The clone carrying this T cell receptor beta chain was recorded many times. The data stem from a study of CD8 T cells in ankylosing spondylitis. In TCRdb, the 5' RACE reads were re-called with MiXCR into one record per CDR3 protein. The sample contains about 200,000 distinct CDR3 sequences, roughly 25% of which appear only once. The CDR3 covers 11 residues. The germline V gene has CDR1 MNHEY and CDR2 SMNVEV (reference sequence). With 9 bases removed from V and 7 bases from J, the gap between germline ends came to 13 bases. This TCR came from a male donor with ankylosing spondylitis or in good health (not recorded which). This sequence joins TRBV27 and TRBJ2-7; the D gene is possibly TRBD1 (5 bases). The sequenced sample was blood, either unsorted or a sorted T cell fraction (not recorded which). The CDR3 nucleotides read TGTGCCAGATTGACTCACAGGGAGCAGTACTTC. Translated: CARLTHREQYF.